The 27 T cell receptor beta chains listed next were all sequenced from one sample in a study of blood T cell repertoires in COVID-19. Repertoires were generated with immunoSEQ multiplex PCR, while TCRdb's copy carries only in-frame clones and drops some. The sample lists under 50,000 clones, about 77% occurring once. Sequenced: peripheral blood. The origin of the receptors is a human donor with active or convalescent COVID-19. The donor label of this sample is uncertain.

Worth noting for this clone: The same CDR3 arises from other DNA sequences in this sample as well. The chain is built from TRBV5-1 and TRBJ1-1; a weak D match, TRBD1 (6 bases). Germline V gene sequence: CDR1 SGHRS, CDR2 YFSETQ. The CDR3 spans 14 residues. With 0 bases removed from V and 4 bases from J, the gap between germline ends came to 10 bases. CDR3 sequence: CASSLAGGGTEAFF. The CDR3 region has the DNA TGCGCCAGCAGCTTGGCGGGGGGCGGCACTGAAGCTTTCTTT.

The gene calls are TRBV12-5 and TRBJ1-2; D unresolved. The CDR3 runs to 17 residues. The V and J ends lost 3 bases and 7 bases respectively, with 24 bases between them. The V gene's germline CDR1 is LGHNT and CDR2 FRNRAP. The CDR3 region is CASGFLSGSQAYGGYTF. The CDR3 DNA sequence: TGTGCTAGTGGTTTCCTTTCCGGGAGCCAGGCCTACGGTGGCTACACCTTC.

The chain recombines TRBV5-1 with TRBJ2-1; no firm D call. The CDR3 extends over 12 amino acids. CDR1 and CDR2 from the germline V gene are SGHRS and YFSETQ. Deletions cut 0 bases from V and 6 bases from J, with 4 bases between. CDR3 loop: CASSLGVNEQFF. The CDR3 DNA follows: TGCGCCAGCAGCTTGGGCGTCAATGAGCAGTTCTTC.

The chain has TRBV11-1 and TRBJ1-4; no reliable D call. The V and J ends lost 0 bases and 7 bases respectively, with 12 bases between them. Germline-derived CDR1 and CDR2 are SGHAT and FQDESV (reference sequence). The CDR3 has 15 amino acids. The CDR3 region has the DNA TGTGCCAGCAGCTTAGCGGCGAAGGGAGGTGAAAAACTGTTTTTT. Residues: CASSLAAKGGEKLFF.

The chain combines TRBV11-3 with TRBJ2-7; 8 nucleotides line up with TRBD2. The CDR3 has 18 residues. J lost 4 bases, V lost 3 bases, and 17 bases had no gene match. Germline V CDR1 and CDR2: SGHNT, YENEEA. The CDR3 is CASSFGGGLAGGAYEQYF. The CDR3 DNA reads as TGTGCCAGCAGCTTCGGGGGGGGTCTAGCGGGCGGTGCGTACGAGCAGTACTTC.

The rearrangement links TRBV19 to TRBJ2-3; a weak D match, TRBD2 (7 bases). With 6 bases removed from V and 8 bases from J, the gap between germline ends came to 9 bases. Germline V lookup: CDR1 LNHDA, CDR2 SQIVND (reference sequence). This CDR3 contains 11 residues. Here the CDR3 reads CASRGGVTQYF. The CDR3 coding sequence is TGTGCCAGTAGAGGGGGGGTTACGCAGTATTTT.

This chain links TRBV6-5 with TRBJ2-7; no definite D call. CDR1 and CDR2 (germline): MNHEY, SVGAGI. The CDR3 totals 14 residues. V lost 4 bases and J 2 bases, leaving 12 bases between the germline ends. CDR3 DNA sequence: TGTGCCAGCAGTTCTTTGCAGGCCGCCTACGAGCAGTACTTC. This codes for CASSSLQAAYEQYF.

Of note for this clone: The germline gene is not matched at one end of the junction; a read error may be the cause. The sample carries other DNA sequences with the same CDR3. The rearrangement links TRBV3-1 (or the pseudogene TRBV3-2) to TRBJ2-7; weak D call: TRBD2 (6 bases). This CDR3 region has 14 residues. Germline CDR1 and CDR2: LGHDT and YNNKEL (reference sequence). The CDR3 DNA reads TGTGCTAGCAGCCAAGACGCGGGGCTGGGCGAGCAGTACTTC. This codes for CASSQDAGLGEQYF.

This clone was picked up a small number of times. The chain recombines TRBV6-1 with TRBJ2-1; maybe TRBD2 (6 bases). V was cut by 2 bases and J by 2 bases, with 16 bases left in between. Germline V gene lookup returns CDR1 MNHNS and CDR2 SASEGT. The CDR3 has 17 amino acids. The CDR3 sequence is CASSELFGTSPYNEQFF. The DNA of the CDR3 is TGTGCCAGCAGTGAACTCTTCGGCACTAGCCCCTACAATGAGCAGTTCTTC.

The chain uses TRBV14 and TRBJ1-1; 8 bases map to TRBD1. The CDR3 extends over 12 amino acids. CDR1 is SGHDN, CDR2 FVKESK, per germline. J was trimmed by 10 bases and V by 3 bases; bases with no gene match: 4. This CDR3 is CASSQVTGGAFF. The CDR3 DNA reads TGTGCCAGCAGCCAGGTAACAGGGGGAGCTTTCTTT.

This clone has just one count. The chain employs TRBV30 and TRBJ2-2, with TRBD2 matching 7 bases. In germline, CDR1 is GTSNPN, CDR2 SVGIG (reference sequence). The junction had 14 bases not matched to a gene; V was cut back by 4 bases and J by 6 bases. The CDR3 has 16 amino acids. The CDR3 sequence: CAWTPPTAGKAGELFF. CDR3 DNA sequence: TGTGCCTGGACTCCCCCGACAGCGGGAAAAGCCGGGGAGCTGTTTTTT.

This chain joins TRBV2 and TRBJ1-6; 12 bases fit TRBD1. This CDR3 contains 15 residues. Germline V lookup: CDR1 SNHLY, CDR2 FYNNEI. J was trimmed by 10 bases and V by 8 bases; bases with no gene match: 9. This CDR3 is CASAGTGGLRSPLHF. CDR3 DNA: TGTGCCAGCGCCGGGACAGGGGGCCTTAGGTCACCCCTCCACTTT. Complete variable domain (other parts from reference TRBV2 and TRBJ1-6): EPEVTQTPSHQVTQMGQEVILRCVPISNHLYFYWYRQILGQKVEFLVSFYNNEISEKSEIFDDQFSVERPDGSNFTLKIRSTKLEDSAMYFCASAGTGGLRSPLHFGNGTRLTVT.

J is TRBJ2-7 and V is TRBV6-1, with 8 bases identical to TRBD2. The CDR3 runs 14 residues. The V and J ends lost 4 bases and 6 bases, in that order; junction bases with no gene match: 8. CDR1 and CDR2 from the germline V gene are MNHNS and SASEGT. Here the CDR3 DNA reads TGTGCCAGCAGTGGAGCGGGAGCAGTAAGCGAGCAGTACTTC. The encoded protein is CASSGAGAVSEQYF.

The J gene is TRBJ1-3, the V gene TRBV30; D perhaps matches TRBD1 (6 bases). In germline, CDR1 is GTSNPN, CDR2 SVGIG (reference sequence). The CDR3 covers 15 residues. Trimming shortened V by 6 bases and J by 0 bases, and 15 bases separated the two germline ends. CDR3 in DNA: TGTGCCTGCAACGGGGGGCAGGGCTCTGGAAACACCATATATTTT. Protein: CACNGGQGSGNTIYF.

This clone was counted a single time. The gene calls are TRBV29-1 and TRBJ2-7; the match to TRBD2 covers 8 bases. The CDR3 totals 14 residues. The germline CDR1 and CDR2 sequences are SQVTM and ANQGSEA. V shed 4 bases, J shed 7 bases, and the junction held 12 bases outside the gene matches. CDR3 sequence: CSVVFSGGPGEQYF. The CDR3 nucleotides read TGCAGCGTTGTCTTCTCGGGAGGGCCTGGGGAGCAGTACTTC.

This rearrangement joins TRBV29-1 to TRBJ2-2; 8 nucleotides align to TRBD1. Per the germline V gene, CDR1 is SQVTM and CDR2 is ANQGSEA. This CDR3 has 15 residues. J gave up 4 bases and V 6 bases, and 10 bases lay outside the gene matches. The CDR3 is CSVGWTGPVTGELFF. CDR3 bases: TGCAGCGTGGGCTGGACAGGGCCCGTCACCGGGGAGCTGTTTTTT.

This clone was counted between two and nine times. This chain joins TRBV30 and TRBJ1-5, with D perhaps TRBD1 (5 bases). Trimming left V 3 bases short and J 7 bases short, with 13 bases between. The germline V gene has CDR1 GTSNPN and CDR2 SVGIG (reference sequence). The CDR3 is made up of 13 amino acids. CDR3 in DNA: TGTGCCTGGAGCCTCGGGGGATTACAGCCCCAGCATTTT. Protein product: CAWSLGGLQPQHF.

This chain uses TRBV4-1 with TRBJ2-1; D call uncertain. The CDR3 totals 11 residues. In germline, CDR1 is MGHRA, CDR2 YSYEKL. The V end lost 5 bases, the J end lost 7 bases, and 6 bases lay between the germline ends. Here the CDR3 reads CASSAVNEQFF. DNA for the CDR3: TGCGCCAGCAGCGCAGTTAATGAGCAGTTCTTC.

The rearrangement uses TRBV29-1 and TRBJ2-7; 7 positions agree with TRBD1. Trimming at V came to 3 bases and at J to 4 bases, leaving 9 bases not matched to a gene. The V gene's germline CDR1 is SQVTM and CDR2 ANQGSEA. The length of the CDR3 is 14 residues. In DNA form, the CDR3 reads TGCAGCGTTGACTCTTGGGACAGAGAATACGAGCAGTACTTC. Residues: CSVDSWDREYEQYF.

CDR3 nucleotides: TGTGCCAGCACCCTGGAGGGCGGGAAGGGGGAGACCCAGTACTTC. This gives the protein CASTLEGGKGETQYF. The chain carries TRBV5-5 and TRBJ2-5, with D maybe TRBD2 (6 bases). The CDR3 extends over 15 amino acids. V shed 6 bases and J shed 5 bases, with 20 bases lying between them. Looked up from germline, CDR1 is SGHKS and CDR2 is YYEKEE (reference sequence).

The gene calls are TRBV7-8 and TRBJ1-5, with a tentative D call TRBD1 (5 bases). Germline CDR1 SGHVS, CDR2 FQNEAQ. The CDR3 length is 13 residues. V lost 10 bases and J 0 bases, leaving 10 bases between the germline ends. The CDR3 sequence is CATQGYSNQPQHF. DNA for the CDR3: TGTGCCACCCAGGGTTATAGCAATCAGCCCCAGCATTTT.

This clone was seen once. The V and J genes are TRBV6-1 and TRBJ2-3, with 9 bases identical to TRBD1. The CDR3 consists of 17 residues. V gave up 4 bases and J gave up 2 bases; unmatched junction bases: 10. Germline values: CDR1 MNHNS, CDR2 SASEGT. CDR3 region: CASSGQGVPPYTDTQYF. The CDR3 nucleotides are TGTGCCAGCAGTGGACAGGGGGTTCCACCCTACACAGATACGCAGTATTTT.

The DNA of the CDR3 is TGTGCCAGCAGCGCGGAGCGGGGGCCAGAGCCAGATACGCAGTATTTT. Translation gives CASSAERGPEPDTQYF. The chain links TRBV9 to TRBJ2-3; 8 bases match TRBD2. CDR1 is SGDLS, CDR2 YYNGEE, per germline. CDR3 length: 16 residues. Trimming took 3 bases from V and 4 from J; bases not matched to a gene: 10. The variable domain in full, completed from reference TRBV9 and TRBJ2-3, reads DSGVTQTPKHLITATGQRVTLRCSPRSGDLSVYWYQQSLDQGLQFLIQYYNGEERAKGNILERFSAQQFPDLHSELNLSSLELGDSALYFCASSAERGPEPDTQYFGPGTRLTVL.

The chain couples TRBV3-1 (or the pseudogene TRBV3-2) to TRBJ2-7; TRBD1 is a possible D gene (6 bases). This CDR3 is 17 amino acids long. Trimming took 1 base from V and 4 from J, leaving 20 bases between them. The germline V gene has CDR1 LGHDT and CDR2 YNNKEL (reference sequence). This chain's CDR3 is CASSQAVVGQTSYEQYF. The CDR3 DNA sequence: TGTGCCAGCAGCCAAGCGGTTGTAGGACAGACGTCTTACGAGCAGTACTTC.

The chain joins TRBV19 to TRBJ1-2; D may be TRBD1 (5 bases). This CDR3 comprises 13 residues. Between the trimmed V and J ends, which lost 7 bases and 4 bases, there was a span of 13 bases. The germline CDR1 and CDR2 sequences are LNHDA and SQIVND (reference sequence). CDR3 nucleotide sequence: TGTGCCAGTAAATCAGGGCAAACCTATGGCTACACCTTC. Translation: CASKSGQTYGYTF.

The rearrangement links TRBV18 to TRBJ1-1; TRBD1 might be the D (6 bases). CDR1 is KGHSH, CDR2 LQKENI, per germline. CDR3 size: 15 residues. V was clipped by 3 bases and J by 0 bases, with 11 bases between them. The CDR3 loop reads CASSPQGNLNTEAFF. The CDR3 DNA follows: TGTGCCAGCTCACCGCAGGGGAACCTGAACACTGAAGCTTTCTTT.

V is TRBV28 and J is TRBJ2-1, with TRBD1 identical over 9 bases. The V and J ends lost 4 bases and 2 bases, in that order; junction bases with no gene match: 6. Germline V gene sequence: CDR1 MDHEN, CDR2 SYDVKM. This CDR3 is built from 16 residues. CDR3 loop: CASSSLTGGTYNEQFF. The CDR3 region has the DNA TGTGCCAGCAGTTCTCTGACAGGGGGTACCTACAATGAGCAGTTCTTC. Complete variable domain (other parts from reference TRBV28 and TRBJ2-1): DVKVTQSSRYLVKRTGEKVFLECVQDMDHENMFWYRQDPGLGLRLIYFSYDVKMKEKGDIPEGYSVSREKKERFSLILESASTNQTSMYLCASSSLTGGTYNEQFFGPGTRLTVL.